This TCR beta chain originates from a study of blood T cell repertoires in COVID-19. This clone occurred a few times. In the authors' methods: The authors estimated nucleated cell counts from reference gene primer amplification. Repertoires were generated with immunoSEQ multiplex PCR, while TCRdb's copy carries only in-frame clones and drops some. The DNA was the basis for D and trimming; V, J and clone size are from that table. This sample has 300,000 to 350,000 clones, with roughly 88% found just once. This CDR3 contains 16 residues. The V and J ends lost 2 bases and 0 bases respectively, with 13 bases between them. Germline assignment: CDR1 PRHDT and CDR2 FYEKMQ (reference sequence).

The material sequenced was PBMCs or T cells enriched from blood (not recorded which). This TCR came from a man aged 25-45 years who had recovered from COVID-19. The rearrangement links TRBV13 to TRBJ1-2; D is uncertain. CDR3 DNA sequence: TGTGCCAGCAGCTTATTATTGTCTCCCGCTAACTATGGCTACACCTTC. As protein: CASSLLLSPANYGYTF.